Each of the 8 T cell receptor beta chains below was sequenced from the same sample in a study of CD8 T cells in ankylosing spondylitis. TCRdb used MiXCR to reprocess the 5' RACE reads, holding one entry per CDR3 protein. The data contain about 220,000 distinct CDR3 sequences, about 10% of them singletons. Sequenced input: blood, either unsorted or a sorted T cell fraction (not recorded which). The receptor set was obtained from a male donor with ankylosing spondylitis or in good health (not recorded which).

This clonotype occurred a few times. The V and J genes are TRBV20-1 and TRBJ1-4; 7 bases fit TRBD1. CDR1 is DFQATT, CDR2 SNEGSKA, per germline (reference sequence). This CDR3 is built from 17 residues. V lost 6 bases, J lost 4 bases, and 17 bases stayed unmatched. The CDR3: CSAGGSKTGEYNEKLFF. In nucleotides, the CDR3 is TGCAGTGCCGGCGGATCAAAAACAGGGGAATATAATGAAAAACTGTTTTTT.

In this sample, this clonotype turned up a few times. This chain links TRBV30 with TRBJ2-7, with a tentative D call TRBD1 (5 bases). Deletions cut 2 bases from V and 4 bases from J, with 6 bases between. This CDR3 has 11 amino acids. Germline V gene lookup returns CDR1 GTSNPN and CDR2 SVGIG (reference sequence). CDR3 sequence (DNA): TGTGCCTGGAGTACAGGATACGAGCAGTACTTC. Residues: CAWSTGYEQYF.

This clonotype was counted many times. J is TRBJ1-3 and V is TRBV15, with D perhaps matching TRBD1 (5 bases). CDR1 is LNHNV, CDR2 YYDKDF, per germline (reference sequence). The germline V and J ends were trimmed by 5 bases and 4 bases, with 12 bases remaining between them. This CDR3 spans 14 amino acids. CDR3 sequence: CATSGARVGNTIYF. In DNA, the CDR3 is TGTGCCACCAGCGGGGCGAGGGTCGGAAACACCATATATTTT.

This clonotype was counted at least ten times. This chain connects TRBV10-3 to TRBJ2-1; D unresolved. This CDR3 contains 13 residues. V lost 11 bases to trimming and J lost 2 bases, with 13 bases between them. Germline V gene sequence: CDR1 ENHRY, CDR2 SYGVKD. The CDR3 coding sequence is TGTGCCCACTCCAGCGAGGCCTACAATGAGCAGTTCTTC. This sequence encodes CAHSSEAYNEQFF.

This clonotype was counted many times. V usage is TRBV6-1 and J usage is TRBJ2-5, with a tentative D call TRBD1 (5 bases). The germline CDR1 and CDR2 sequences are MNHNS and SASEGT. Trimming pared 5 bases from V and 4 bases from J, leaving 11 bases between. This CDR3 comprises 13 residues. The CDR3 nucleotides are TGTGCCAGCAGTCCCGACAGACTAGAGACCCAGTACTTC. It is translated as CASSPDRLETQYF.

There are many counts of this clonotype. The rearrangement joins TRBV20-1 to TRBJ2-3; weak D call: TRBD1 (6 bases). V lost 6 bases, J lost 2 bases, and 15 bases lay in between. The CDR3 is made up of 14 amino acids. Germline V lookup: CDR1 DFQATT, CDR2 SNEGSKA (reference sequence). In DNA form, the CDR3 reads TGCAGTGCCCCTCCGACAGGAAACACAGATACGCAGTATTTT. Translation: CSAPPTGNTDTQYF.

This clonotype was counted only a few times. The chain has TRBV5-6 and TRBJ1-2; the D gene is possibly TRBD1 (6 bases). Trimming stripped 2 bases from V and 4 bases from J, with 15 bases between. Germline CDR1 SGHDT, CDR2 YYEEEE. This CDR3 region has 15 residues. The CDR3 DNA is TGTGCCAGCAGCTTTACGGGGGCTTCCCTCTATGGCTACACCTTC. Amino acids: CASSFTGASLYGYTF.

V usage is TRBV29-1 and J usage is TRBJ1-2; TRBD1 matches 7 bases. Trimming took 6 bases from V and 3 from J; bases not matched to a gene: 16. The CDR3 is 16 amino acids. Germline values: CDR1 SQVTM, CDR2 ANQGSEA. CDR3 bases: TGCAGCGTGGGAGGGGGGGACACAACAGGGGACTATGGCTACACCTTC. Its protein product is CSVGGGDTTGDYGYTF.